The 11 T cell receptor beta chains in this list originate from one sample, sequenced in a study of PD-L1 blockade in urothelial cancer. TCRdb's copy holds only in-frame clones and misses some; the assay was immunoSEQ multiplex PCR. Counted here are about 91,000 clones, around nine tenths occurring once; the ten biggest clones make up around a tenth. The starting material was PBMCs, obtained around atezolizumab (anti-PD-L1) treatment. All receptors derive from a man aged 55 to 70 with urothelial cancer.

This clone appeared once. CDR3 nucleotide sequence: TGTGCCACCAGCAGAAGGGGGGAGGGCGAAAAACTGTTTTTT. It translates to CATSRRGEGEKLFF. V is TRBV15 and J is TRBJ1-4; tentative D call: TRBD1 (6 bases). Per the germline V gene, CDR1 is LNHNV and CDR2 is YYDKDF (reference sequence). The CDR3 covers 14 residues. Trimming cost V 2 bases and J 8 bases, with 12 bases left between them.

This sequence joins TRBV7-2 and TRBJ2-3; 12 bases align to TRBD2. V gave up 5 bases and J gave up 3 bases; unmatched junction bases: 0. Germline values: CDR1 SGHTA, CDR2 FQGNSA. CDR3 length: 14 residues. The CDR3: CASSTSGRTDTQYF. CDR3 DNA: TGTGCCAGCAGCACTAGCGGGAGGACAGATACGCAGTATTTT.

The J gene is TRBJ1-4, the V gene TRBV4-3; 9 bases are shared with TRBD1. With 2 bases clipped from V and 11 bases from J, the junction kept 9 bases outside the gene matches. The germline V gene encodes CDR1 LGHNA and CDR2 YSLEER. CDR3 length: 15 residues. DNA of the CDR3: TGCGCCAGCAGCCAACAGCGGGACAGGGAAGGTAAACTGTTTTTT. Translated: CASSQQRDREGKLFF.

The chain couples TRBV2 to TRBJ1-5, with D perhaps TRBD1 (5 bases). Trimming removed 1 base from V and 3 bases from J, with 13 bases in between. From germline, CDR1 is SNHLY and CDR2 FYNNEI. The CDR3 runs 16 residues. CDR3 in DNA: TGTGCCAGCAGTGAAGATCCAGACAGAAACAATCAGCCCCAGCATTTT. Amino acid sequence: CASSEDPDRNNQPQHF.

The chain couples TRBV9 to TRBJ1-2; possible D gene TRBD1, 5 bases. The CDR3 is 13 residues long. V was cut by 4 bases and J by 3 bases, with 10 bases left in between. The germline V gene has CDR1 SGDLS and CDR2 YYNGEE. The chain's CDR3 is CASSYQQDYGYTF. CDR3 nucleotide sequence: TGTGCCAGCAGCTACCAACAGGACTATGGCTACACCTTC.

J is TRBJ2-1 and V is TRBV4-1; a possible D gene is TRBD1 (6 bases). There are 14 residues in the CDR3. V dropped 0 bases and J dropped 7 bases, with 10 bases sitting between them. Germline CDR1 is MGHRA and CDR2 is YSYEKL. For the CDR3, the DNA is TGCGCCAGCAGCCAAGAGAACAGGGAAAATGAGCAGTTCTTC. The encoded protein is CASSQENRENEQFF.

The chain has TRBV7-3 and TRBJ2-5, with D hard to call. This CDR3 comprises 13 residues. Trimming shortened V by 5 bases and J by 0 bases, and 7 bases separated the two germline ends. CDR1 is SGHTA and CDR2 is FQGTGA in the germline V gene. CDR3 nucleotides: TGTGCCAGCAGCCCTCAGTACCAAGAGACCCAGTACTTC. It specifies CASSPQYQETQYF.

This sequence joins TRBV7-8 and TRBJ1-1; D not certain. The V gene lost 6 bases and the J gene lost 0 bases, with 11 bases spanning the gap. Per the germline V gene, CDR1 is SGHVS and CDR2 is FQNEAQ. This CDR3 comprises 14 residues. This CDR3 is CASSVEFMNTEAFF. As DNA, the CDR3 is TGTGCCAGCAGTGTAGAGTTCATGAACACTGAAGCTTTCTTT.

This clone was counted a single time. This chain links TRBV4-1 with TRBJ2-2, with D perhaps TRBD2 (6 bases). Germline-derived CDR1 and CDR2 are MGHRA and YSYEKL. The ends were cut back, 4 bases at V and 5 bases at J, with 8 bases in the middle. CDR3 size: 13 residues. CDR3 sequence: CASSRRETGELFF. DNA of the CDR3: TGCGCCAGCAGCCGACGGGAGACCGGGGAGCTGTTTTTT.

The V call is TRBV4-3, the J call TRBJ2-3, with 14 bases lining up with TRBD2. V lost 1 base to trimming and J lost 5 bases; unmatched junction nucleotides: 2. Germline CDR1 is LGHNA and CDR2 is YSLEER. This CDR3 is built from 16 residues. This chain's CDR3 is CASSQGLAGGRDTQYF. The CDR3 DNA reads TGCGCCAGCAGCCAAGGACTAGCGGGGGGGCGAGATACGCAGTATTTT.

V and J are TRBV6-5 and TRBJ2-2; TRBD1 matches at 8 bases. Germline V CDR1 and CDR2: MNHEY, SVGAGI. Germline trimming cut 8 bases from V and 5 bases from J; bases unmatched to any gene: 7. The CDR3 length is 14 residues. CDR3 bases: TGTGCCAGCCAAACAGGGGGTAGTACCGGGGAGCTGTTTTTT. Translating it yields CASQTGGSTGELFF.